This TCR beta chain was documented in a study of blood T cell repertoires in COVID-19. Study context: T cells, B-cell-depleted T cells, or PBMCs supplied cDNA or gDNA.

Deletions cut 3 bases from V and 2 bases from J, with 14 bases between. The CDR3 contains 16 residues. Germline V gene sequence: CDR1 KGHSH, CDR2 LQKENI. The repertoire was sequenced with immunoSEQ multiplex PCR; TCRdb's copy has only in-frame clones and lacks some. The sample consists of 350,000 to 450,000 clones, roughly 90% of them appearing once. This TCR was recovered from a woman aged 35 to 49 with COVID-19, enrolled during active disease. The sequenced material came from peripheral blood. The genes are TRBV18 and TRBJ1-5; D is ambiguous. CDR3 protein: CASSPEPAVGNQPQHF. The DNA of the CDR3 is TGTGCCAGCTCACCGGAACCGGCGGTCGGCAATCAGCCCCAGCATTTT.